This T cell receptor (beta chain) was observed in a study of metastatic and nonmetastatic thyroid tumors. Study-level information: It was across blood and tumor or nodule tissue from malignant and benign thyroid patients that repertoires were compared.

Thyroid surgery had not been preceded by any treatment in any patient. This clone is large. Its specificity is unknown. The study's findings and limits: The study reportedly found significantly higher TCR beta diversity in malignant thyroid tumors than benign nodules, in blood and tumor.

V lost 6 bases and J lost 4; bases outside the gene matches: 6. Looked up from germline, CDR1 is MDHEN and CDR2 is SYDVKM. This CDR3 contains 14 residues. Per the original data handling: Between-group CDR3 differences, defined by clinicopathological status, yielded a distant-metastasis classifier for papillary thyroid cancer. TCRdb reprocessed the PCR reads via MiXCR. None of the V and J calls come from the authors' own analysis; TCRdb made them. The table records some 5,700 clones, around a quarter of them present only once. This sequence joins TRBV28 and TRBJ2-7, with TRBD2 identical over 10 bases. The sequence came from a male donor with papillary thyroid cancer or a benign thyroid nodule (not recorded which). Some clones in this sample may be carry-over from other donors' samples. The sequenced sample consisted of adjacent normal tissue. CDR3 sequence: CASSLAGARYEQYF. CDR3 coding DNA: TGTGCCAGCAGCCTAGCGGGAGCTAGGTACGAGCAGTACTTC. Supplemented by reference TRBV28 and TRBJ2-7, the full variable domain reads DVKVTQSSRYLVKRTGEKVFLECVQDMDHENMFWYRQDPGLGLRLIYFSYDVKMKEKGDIPEGYSVSREKKERFSLILESASTNQTSMYLCASSLAGARYEQYFGPGTRLTVT.